The entry below describes one TCR beta chain. The antigen is not known. This sample was included in a study of cytomegalovirus exposure and HLA in healthy donors. CDR1 is SGHRS, CDR2 YFSETQ, per germline. V gave up 1 base and J gave up 0 bases; unmatched junction bases: 0. The CDR3 sequence is 14 residues long. PCR employed 60 Vbeta and 13 Jbeta primers. The data were produced by immunoSEQ multiplex PCR, yet TCRdb's version contains in-frame clones alone and is incomplete. The sample holds under 150,000 clones, 55% to 65% seen once. Study results and caveats: Researchers reportedly found TCR beta sequences accurately predicted most subjects' HLA-A and HLA-B alleles.

The sequenced sample was PBMCs. The clonotype originates from a man aged 40-49 years in good health and CMV-seropositive. The gene calls are TRBV5-1 and TRBJ2-5; 7 bases map to TRBD1. In DNA form, the CDR3 reads TGCGCCAGCAGCTTGCAGGGGGACCAAGAGACCCAGTACTTC. Translation gives CASSLQGDQETQYF.